This record looks at one TCR beta chain sequence and its context. The data derive from a study of metastatic and nonmetastatic thyroid tumors. Using MiXCR, TCRdb re-called clones from the PCR reads. The table has around 31,000 clones, 25% to 35% seen once. Each patient went into thyroid surgery without having received any treatment. The specimen sequenced was blood. The TCR comes from a female donor with papillary thyroid cancer or a benign thyroid nodule (not recorded which). Some clones in this sample may be carry-over from other donors' samples.

CDR3 nucleotide sequence: TGTGCCAGCAGCTTGGGACAGGGTTCGGTCTATGGCTACACCTTC. Translated: CASSLGQGSVYGYTF. The V and J genes are TRBV5-4 and TRBJ1-2; TRBD1 aligns across 7 bases. This CDR3 contains 15 residues. Germline V gene lookup returns CDR1 SGHNT and CDR2 YYREEE (reference sequence). Trimming cost V 0 bases and J 4 bases; bases outside gene matches: 6.